A selection of T cell receptor beta chains follows, all from one sample in a study of blood T cell repertoires in COVID-19. Method: immunoSEQ multiplex PCR; TCRdb's copy keeps in-frame clones and lacks some. This table holds about 260,000 clones, around 86% found once. Sequencing input: PBMCs or T cells enriched from blood (not recorded which). These receptors came from a woman aged 45-59 years who had recovered from COVID-19. The CDR3 runs from the conserved cysteine through the conserved F or W. The D gene is left open where the match is weak. Size is omitted from some rows. Given values are once, few, many or a class for expanded clones.

j_call: TRBJ2-7; clone_size: .; d_call: .; v_call: TRBV7-9; cdr3_aa: CASSSAGAHEQYF; cdr3_nt: TGTGCCAGCAGCTCGGCGGGGGCCCACGAGCAGTACTTC
j_call: TRBJ2-1; clone_size: .; d_call: TRBD2; v_call: TRBV27; cdr3_aa: CASGLAAYNEQFF; cdr3_nt: TGTGCCAGTGGACTAGCAGCCTACAATGAGCAGTTCTTC
j_call: TRBJ2-1; clone_size: .; d_call: TRBD2; v_call: TRBV6-2/TRBV6-3; cdr3_aa: CASSPRTSSLFF; cdr3_nt: TGTGCCAGCAGTCCCCGGACTAGCAGTTTGTTCTTC
j_call: TRBJ2-1; clone_size: .; d_call: TRBD2; v_call: TRBV4-1; cdr3_aa: CASSQGVRRGSPYNEQFF; cdr3_nt: TGCGCCAGCAGCCAAGGGGTCCGGCGGGGGAGCCCCTACAATGAGCAGTTCTTC
j_call: TRBJ1-2; clone_size: once; d_call: .; v_call: TRBV20-1; cdr3_aa: CSARSWYGYTF; cdr3_nt: TGCAGTGCTAGAAGCTGGTATGGCTACACCTTC
j_call: TRBJ1-3; clone_size: .; d_call: .; v_call: TRBV4-3; cdr3_aa: CASSQSNYRASGNTIYF; cdr3_nt: TGCGCCAGCAGCCAATCTAATTACAGGGCTTCTGGAAACACCATATATTTT
j_call: TRBJ1-5; clone_size: once; d_call: TRBD1; v_call: TRBV20-1; cdr3_aa: CSASGRLTGAGQPQHF; cdr3_nt: TGCAGTGCTAGTGGAAGATTGACAGGGGCAGGTCAGCCCCAGCATTTT
j_call: TRBJ2-1; clone_size: .; d_call: TRBD2; v_call: TRBV6-2/TRBV6-3; cdr3_aa: CASSYSQRGAGYNEQFF; cdr3_nt: TGTGCCAGCAGTTACTCCCAGCGGGGGGCGGGTTACAATGAGCAGTTCTTC
j_call: TRBJ2-7; clone_size: .; d_call: TRBD1; v_call: TRBV5-1; cdr3_aa: CASAWPHRGSRLEQYF; cdr3_nt: TGCGCCAGCGCCTGGCCCCACAGGGGGAGTCGCCTCGAGCAGTACTTC
j_call: TRBJ2-5; clone_size: .; d_call: .; v_call: TRBV6-5; cdr3_aa: CASSVWPQETQYF; cdr3_nt: TGTGCCAGCAGCGTTTGGCCGCAAGAGACCCAGTACTTC
j_call: TRBJ1-4; clone_size: .; d_call: TRBD1; v_call: TRBV9; cdr3_aa: CASSVRTGNEKLFF; cdr3_nt: TGTGCCAGCAGCGTAAGGACAGGGAATGAAAAACTGTTTTTT
j_call: TRBJ1-3; clone_size: once; d_call: TRBD1; v_call: TRBV5-1; cdr3_aa: CASSNRDRVSGNTIYF; cdr3_nt: TGCGCCAGCAGCAACCGGGACAGGGTGTCTGGAAACACCATATATTTT
j_call: TRBJ1-1; clone_size: .; d_call: .; v_call: TRBV19; cdr3_aa: CASSMGGVYGEAFF; cdr3_nt: TGTGCCAGTAGTATGGGGGGGGTTTATGGTGAAGCTTTCTTT
j_call: TRBJ2-1; clone_size: .; d_call: TRBD2; v_call: TRBV24-1; cdr3_aa: CATSDPYLAGGSNEQFF; cdr3_nt: TGTGCCACCAGTGATCCTTACCTAGCGGGAGGCTCAAATGAGCAGTTCTTC
j_call: TRBJ2-1; clone_size: .; d_call: .; v_call: TRBV20-1; cdr3_aa: CSASSRSYNEQFF; cdr3_nt: TGCAGTGCTAGTTCCCGCTCCTACAATGAGCAGTTCTTC
j_call: TRBJ2-3; clone_size: .; d_call: TRBD1; v_call: TRBV10-2; cdr3_aa: CASSLQGTLTDTQYF; cdr3_nt: TGCGCCAGCAGCCTACAGGGGACCCTCACAGATACGCAGTATTTT
j_call: TRBJ2-7; clone_size: .; d_call: .; v_call: TRBV5-1; cdr3_aa: CAIRIRDSSSYEQYF; cdr3_nt: TGCGCCATACGGATCCGGGACTCCAGCTCCTACGAGCAGTACTTC
j_call: TRBJ2-5; clone_size: .; d_call: .; v_call: TRBV12-5; cdr3_aa: CASGLVYRETQYF; cdr3_nt: TGTGCTAGTGGTTTGGTTTACAGGGAGACCCAGTACTTC
j_call: TRBJ1-6; clone_size: .; d_call: .; v_call: TRBV19; cdr3_aa: CASKTLGQGNSPLHF; cdr3_nt: TGTGCCAGTAAAACCCTGGGGCAGGGGAACTCACCCCTCCACTTT
j_call: TRBJ2-5; clone_size: .; d_call: .; v_call: TRBV5-5; cdr3_aa: CASSGTSSQETQYF; cdr3_nt: TGTGCCAGCAGCGGGACATCCTCCCAAGAGACCCAGTACTTC
j_call: TRBJ2-2; clone_size: .; d_call: .; v_call: TRBV6-5; cdr3_aa: CASKEGLGGELFF; cdr3_nt: TGTGCCAGCAAGGAGGGGCTTGGCGGGGAGCTGTTTTTT
j_call: TRBJ1-4; clone_size: few; d_call: .; v_call: TRBV5-1; cdr3_aa: CASSLVGRTNEKLFF; cdr3_nt: TGCGCCAGCAGCTTGGTAGGGAGAACTAATGAAAAACTGTTTTTT
j_call: TRBJ1-2; clone_size: once; d_call: .; v_call: TRBV11-2; cdr3_aa: CASSSRYLQGLVGYTF; cdr3_nt: TGTGCCAGCAGCTCCCGATACCTACAGGGTCTGGTTGGCTACACCTTC
j_call: TRBJ2-1; clone_size: .; d_call: .; v_call: TRBV6-2/TRBV6-3; cdr3_aa: CASSLFNRGNEQFF; cdr3_nt: TGTGCCAGCAGTCTTTTTAACCGGGGGAATGAGCAGTTCTTC
j_call: TRBJ1-2; clone_size: .; d_call: TRBD1; v_call: TRBV7-9; cdr3_aa: CASSRGQADHGYTF; cdr3_nt: TGTGCCAGCAGCCGGGGACAGGCGGATCATGGCTACACCTTC
j_call: TRBJ2-5; clone_size: .; d_call: TRBD2; v_call: TRBV29-1; cdr3_aa: CSVSGPGGYQETQYF; cdr3_nt: TGCAGCGTTAGCGGGCCGGGGGGTTACCAAGAGACCCAGTACTTC
j_call: TRBJ2-7; clone_size: .; d_call: .; v_call: TRBV27; cdr3_aa: CASSLNHVRGVVHEQYF; cdr3_nt: TGTGCCAGCAGTTTAAATCATGTCCGCGGCGTAGTCCACGAGCAGTACTTC
j_call: TRBJ2-7; clone_size: .; d_call: .; v_call: TRBV5-1; cdr3_aa: CASSSVGEAYEQYF; cdr3_nt: TGCGCCAGCAGTTCAGTGGGTGAGGCTTACGAGCAGTACTTC